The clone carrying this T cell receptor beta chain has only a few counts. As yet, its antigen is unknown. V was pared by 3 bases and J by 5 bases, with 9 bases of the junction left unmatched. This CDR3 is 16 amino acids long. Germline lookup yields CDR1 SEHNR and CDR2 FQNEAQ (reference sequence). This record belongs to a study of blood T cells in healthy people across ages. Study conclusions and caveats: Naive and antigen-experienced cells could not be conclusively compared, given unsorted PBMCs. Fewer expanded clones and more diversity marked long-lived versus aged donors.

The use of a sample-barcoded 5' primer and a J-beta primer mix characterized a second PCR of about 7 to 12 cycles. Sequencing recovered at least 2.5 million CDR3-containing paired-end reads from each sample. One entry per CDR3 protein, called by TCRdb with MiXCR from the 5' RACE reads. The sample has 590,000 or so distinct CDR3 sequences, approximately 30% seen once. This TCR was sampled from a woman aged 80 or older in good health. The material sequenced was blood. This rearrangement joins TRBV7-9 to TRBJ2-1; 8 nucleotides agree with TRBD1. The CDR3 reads CASSFFGDRRNNEQFF. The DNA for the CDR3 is TGTGCCAGCAGCTTTTTCGGGGACAGGAGAAACAATGAGCAGTTCTTC.